This T cell receptor (beta chain) originates from a study of CD8 T cells in ankylosing spondylitis. TCRdb independently ran MiXCR on the 5' RACE reads; one entry per CDR3 protein. The table lists approximately 350,000 distinct CDR3 sequences, roughly 14% of them singletons, with roughly 0.99% in the top ten. This clonotype was picked up many times. Its target is not known. Notes on the study in general: Reactive arthritis synovial fluid and blood previously showed some of these motif variants. In ankylosing spondylitis patients, matched synovial fluid reportedly showed significant enrichment of disease-linked clones. Disease-linked clones bore a CD8+ phenotype and were relatively rare in peripheral blood. Several highly homologous variants formed a TCR beta motif that appeared characteristic of ankylosing spondylitis blood.

This receptor was identified in a male donor with ankylosing spondylitis or in good health (not recorded which). The sequenced material came from blood, either unsorted or a sorted T cell fraction (not recorded which).

CDR3 sequence (DNA): TGTGCCAGCAGCCCCAAGACAGCGGCAACCTACGAGCAGTACTTC. Translation: CASSPKTAATYEQYF. The chain recombines TRBV3-1 with TRBJ2-7; the D call may be TRBD1 or TRBD2 (5 bases each). The V and J ends lost 4 bases and 2 bases respectively, with 15 bases between them. The CDR3 is 15 amino acids. Germline CDR1 reads LGHDT; CDR2 reads YNNKEL (reference sequence).